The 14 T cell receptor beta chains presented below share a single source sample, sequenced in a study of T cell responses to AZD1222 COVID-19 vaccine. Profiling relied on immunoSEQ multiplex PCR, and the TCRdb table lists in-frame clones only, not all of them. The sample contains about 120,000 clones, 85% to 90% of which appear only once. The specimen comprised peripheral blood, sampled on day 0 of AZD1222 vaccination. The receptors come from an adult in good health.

In DNA, the CDR3 is TGTGCCAGCAGTCGTTCCAGCGGCCTAAGGAATGAGCAGTTCTTC. Protein: CASSRSSGLRNEQFF. The chain joins TRBV25-1 to TRBJ2-1; a weak D match, TRBD2 (5 bases). Trimming left V 5 bases short and J 7 bases short, with 18 bases between. The CDR3 loop spans 15 amino acids. In germline, CDR1 is MGHDK, CDR2 SYGVNS. The complete variable domain, with remaining parts taken from reference TRBV25-1 and TRBJ2-1, reads EADIYQTPRYLVIGTGKKITLECSQTMGHDKMYWYQQDPGMELHLIHYSYGVNSTEKGDLSSESTVSRIRTEHFPLTLESARPSHTSQYLCASSRSSGLRNEQFFGPGTRLTVL.

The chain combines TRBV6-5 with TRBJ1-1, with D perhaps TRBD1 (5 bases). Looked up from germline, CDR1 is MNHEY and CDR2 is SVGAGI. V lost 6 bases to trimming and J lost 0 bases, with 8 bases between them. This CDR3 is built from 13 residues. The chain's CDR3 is CASRWGLNTEAFF. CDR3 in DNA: TGTGCCAGCAGATGGGGGTTGAACACTGAAGCTTTCTTT.

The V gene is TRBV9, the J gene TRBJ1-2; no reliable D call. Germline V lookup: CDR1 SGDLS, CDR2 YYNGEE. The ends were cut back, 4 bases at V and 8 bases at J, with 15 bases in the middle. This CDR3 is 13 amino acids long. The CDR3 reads CASSPWQARGYTF. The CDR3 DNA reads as TGTGCCAGCAGCCCCTGGCAGGCGCGGGGCTACACCTTC.

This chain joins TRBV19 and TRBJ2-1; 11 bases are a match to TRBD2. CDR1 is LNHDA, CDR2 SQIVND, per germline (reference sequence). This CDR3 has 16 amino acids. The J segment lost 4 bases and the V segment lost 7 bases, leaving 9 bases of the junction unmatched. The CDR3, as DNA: TGTGCCAGTAACCCGGGACTAGCGGCCGTTTACAATGAGCAGTTCTTC. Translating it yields CASNPGLAAVYNEQFF.

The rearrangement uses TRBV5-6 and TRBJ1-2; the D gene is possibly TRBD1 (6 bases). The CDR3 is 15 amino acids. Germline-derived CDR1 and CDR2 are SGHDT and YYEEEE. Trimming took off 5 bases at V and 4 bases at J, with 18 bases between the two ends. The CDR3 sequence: CASRHPVGGAYGYTF. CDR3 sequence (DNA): TGTGCCAGCAGACATCCGGTGGGGGGCGCCTATGGCTACACCTTC.

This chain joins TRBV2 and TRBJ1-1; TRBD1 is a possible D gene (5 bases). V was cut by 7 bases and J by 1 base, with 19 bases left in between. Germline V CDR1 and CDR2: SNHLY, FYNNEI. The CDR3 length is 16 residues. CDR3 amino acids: CASTLDKLSSNTEAFF. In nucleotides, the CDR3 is TGTGCCAGCACCCTGGACAAGCTCTCTTCGAACACTGAAGCTTTCTTT.

CDR3 DNA: TGTGCCAGCAGCTTAGCAGCCCAGAACAAGGCTGAAGCTTTCTTT. It yields the protein CASSLAAQNKAEAFF. V gene TRBV11-1 combines with J gene TRBJ1-1; no firm D call. Germline CDR1 is SGHAT and CDR2 is FQDESV (reference sequence). The CDR3 consists of 15 residues. Trimming took 0 bases from V and 6 from J, leaving 14 bases between them.

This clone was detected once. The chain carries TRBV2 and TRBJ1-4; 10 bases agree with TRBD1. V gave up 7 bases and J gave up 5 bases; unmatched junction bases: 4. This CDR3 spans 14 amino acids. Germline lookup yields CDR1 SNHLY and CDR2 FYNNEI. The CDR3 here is CASTRTGGNEKLFF. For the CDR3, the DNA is TGTGCCAGCACCCGGACAGGGGGGAATGAAAAACTGTTTTTT.

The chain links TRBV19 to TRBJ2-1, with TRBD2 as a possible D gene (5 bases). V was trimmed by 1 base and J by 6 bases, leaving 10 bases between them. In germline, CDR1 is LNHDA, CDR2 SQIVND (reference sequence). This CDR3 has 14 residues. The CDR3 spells CASSIGLAPNEQFF. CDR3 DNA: TGTGCCAGTAGTATAGGTCTAGCCCCCAATGAGCAGTTCTTC.

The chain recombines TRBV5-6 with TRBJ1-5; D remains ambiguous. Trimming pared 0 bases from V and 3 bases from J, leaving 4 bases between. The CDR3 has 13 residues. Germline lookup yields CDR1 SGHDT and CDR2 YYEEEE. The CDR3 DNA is TGTGCCAGCAGCTTGGGCTACAATCAGCCCCAGCATTTT. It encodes CASSLGYNQPQHF.

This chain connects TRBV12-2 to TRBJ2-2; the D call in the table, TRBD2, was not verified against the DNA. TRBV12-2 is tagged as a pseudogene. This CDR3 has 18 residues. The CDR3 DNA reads TGTGCAAGTCGCTTAAGGGGGGGTGGGCAGACGAACACCGGGGAGCTGTTTTTT. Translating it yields CASRLRGGGQTNTGELFF.

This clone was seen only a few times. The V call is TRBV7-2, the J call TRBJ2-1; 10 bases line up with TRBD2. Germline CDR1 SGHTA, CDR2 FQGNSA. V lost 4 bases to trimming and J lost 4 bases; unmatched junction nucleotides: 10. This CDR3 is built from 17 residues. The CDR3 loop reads CASSSLGSGRGYNEQFF. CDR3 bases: TGTGCCAGCAGCTCCCTAGGAAGCGGGAGGGGTTACAATGAGCAGTTCTTC.

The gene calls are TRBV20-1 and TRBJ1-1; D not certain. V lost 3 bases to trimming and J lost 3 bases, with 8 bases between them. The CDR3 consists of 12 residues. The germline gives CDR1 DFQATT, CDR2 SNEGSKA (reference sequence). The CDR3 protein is CSASAGDTEAFF. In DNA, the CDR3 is TGCAGTGCTAGTGCTGGGGACACTGAAGCTTTCTTT.

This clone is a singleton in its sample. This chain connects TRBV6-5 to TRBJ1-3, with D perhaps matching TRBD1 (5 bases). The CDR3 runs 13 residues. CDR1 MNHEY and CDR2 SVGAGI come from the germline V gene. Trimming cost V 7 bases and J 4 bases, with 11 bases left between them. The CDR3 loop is CASTSGSGNTIYF. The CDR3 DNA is TGTGCCAGCACCTCAGGGTCGGGAAACACCATATATTTT.